These 10 T cell receptor beta chains came from one sample sequenced in a study of tumor-infiltrating lymphocytes in localized non-small cell lung cancer. Libraries were prepared by immunoSEQ multiplex PCR; TCRdb keeps only in-frame clonotypes and omits some of them. The data show about 16,000 clones, about 42% seen once. The sequencing input was lung tumor tissue. The receptors stem from a human donor with non-small cell lung cancer.

This clone was seen more than once but under ten times. The genes are TRBV14 and TRBJ1-5, with D possibly TRBD1 on 6 matching bases. Germline CDR1 SGHDN, CDR2 FVKESK. V was trimmed by 0 bases and J by 1 base, leaving 22 bases between them. The CDR3 has 20 amino acids. The CDR3 DNA follows: TGTGCCAGCAGCCAAGATCGGGCAGGGGTTCGAGCCGCGAGCAATCAGCCCCAGCATTTT. Translated: CASSQDRAGVRAASNQPQHF.

V is TRBV4-3 and J is TRBJ1-6; D ambiguous. Trimming took 0 bases from V and 14 from J, leaving 14 bases between them. The CDR3 spans 14 residues. From germline, CDR1 is LGHNA and CDR2 YSLEER. CDR3 DNA sequence: TGCGCCAGCAGCCAAGATCTACTCCTTTTGGCCCTCCACTTT. Its protein is CASSQDLLLLALHF.

Only a few counts were recorded for this clone. The chain links TRBV18 to TRBJ2-7, with TRBD2 matching over 7 bases. The V gene's germline CDR1 is KGHSH and CDR2 LQKENI. Trimming took 3 bases from V and 2 from J; bases not matched to a gene: 1. The CDR3 runs 13 residues. In DNA, the CDR3 is TGTGCCAGCTCACCGGGACTAACCTACGAGCAGTACTTC. As protein: CASSPGLTYEQYF.

This clone was seen a few times. J is TRBJ2-4 and V is TRBV10-3; D remains ambiguous. Germline assignment: CDR1 ENHRY and CDR2 SYGVKD. With 3 bases removed from V and 4 bases from J, the gap between germline ends came to 13 bases. The CDR3 covers 15 residues. The CDR3 loop reads CAISESADLKNIQYF. CDR3 nucleotide sequence: TGTGCCATCAGTGAATCGGCAGACCTAAAAAACATTCAGTACTTC.

The rearrangement joins TRBV4-1 to TRBJ2-6, with a tentative D call TRBD2 (5 bases). The V end was cut by 4 bases, the J end by 4 bases, with 11 bases between. The CDR3 sequence is 15 residues long. From germline, CDR1 is MGHRA and CDR2 YSYEKL. The CDR3 region has the DNA TGCGCCAGCAGCCCGGGATGGTTAGGGGCCAACGTCCTGACTTTC. It is translated as CASSPGWLGANVLTF.

The gene calls are TRBV7-2 and TRBJ2-5, with 10 bases lining up with TRBD2. CDR1 and CDR2 from the germline V gene are SGHTA and FQGNSA. The J segment lost 5 bases and the V segment lost 0 bases, leaving 6 bases of the junction unmatched. CDR3 size: 16 residues. The CDR3 bases are TGTGCCAGCAGCTTAGCGGCTAGCGGGGGTATGGAGACCCAGTACTTC. It translates to CASSLAASGGMETQYF.

V is TRBV13 and J is TRBJ2-7; D perhaps matches TRBD2 (5 bases). V lost 4 bases, J lost 3 bases, and 13 bases lay in between. Germline V gene sequence: CDR1 PRHDT, CDR2 FYEKMQ (reference sequence). The CDR3 length is 14 residues. The CDR3 bases are TGTGCCAGCAGCTCCCGGGATTCGATCTACGAGCAGTACTTC. Translation gives CASSSRDSIYEQYF.

This clone was found a few times. The chain employs TRBV14 and TRBJ2-5, with D possibly matching TRBD1 (5 bases). Germline V CDR1 and CDR2: SGHDN, FVKESK. Trimming stripped 1 base from V and 1 base from J, with 16 bases between. The CDR3 is 17 residues long. Here the CDR3 DNA reads TGTGCCAGCAGCCAAGGGTCCAGGGCCATAATCCAAGAGACCCAGTACTTC. Protein sequence: CASSQGSRAIIQETQYF.

The rearrangement uses TRBV2 and TRBJ1-5; D unresolved. CDR3 length equals 12 residues. Trimming took 5 bases from V and 4 from J, leaving 6 bases between them. Germline assignment: CDR1 SNHLY and CDR2 FYNNEI. The CDR3 spells CASSPENQPQHF. CDR3 nucleotides: TGTGCCAGCAGTCCCGAAAATCAGCCCCAGCATTTT. Combining the CDR3 with reference TRBV2 and TRBJ1-5 gives the whole variable domain EPEVTQTPSHQVTQMGQEVILRCVPISNHLYFYWYRQILGQKVEFLVSFYNNEISEKSEIFDDQFSVERPDGSNFTLKIRSTKLEDSAMYFCASSPENQPQHFGDGTRLSIL.

The genes are TRBV7-9 and TRBJ1-2; possible D gene TRBD1, 6 bases. The CDR3 is 14 amino acids. Between the trimmed V and J ends, which lost 3 bases and 0 bases, there was a span of 8 bases. Germline V gives CDR1 SEHNR, CDR2 FQNEAQ (reference sequence). CDR3 sequence: CASSLDSTNYGYTF. The CDR3 DNA sequence: TGTGCCAGCAGCTTGGACAGCACTAACTATGGCTACACCTTC.